What follows are 22 T cell receptor beta chains derived from one specimen sequenced in a study of cytotoxic CD8 clonotypes in ibrutinib-treated CLL. Sequencing used immunoSEQ multiplex PCR; TCRdb keeps in-frame clones, though not all of them. The repertoire holds about 20,000 clones, with about 68% as singletons. This specimen consisted of PBMCs, obtained before ibrutinib treatment. These TCRs come from a human donor with chronic lymphocytic leukemia.

This clone was seen a handful of times. V gene TRBV28 combines with J gene TRBJ1-2, with D uncertain. Trimming cost V 6 bases and J 3 bases, with 5 bases left between them. CDR3 length: 11 amino acids. The germline V gene has CDR1 MDHEN and CDR2 SYDVKM. This CDR3 is CASSGHYGYTF. CDR3 nucleotide sequence: TGTGCCAGCAGCGGTCACTATGGCTACACCTTC.

This chain connects TRBV19 to TRBJ1-5, with TRBD1 matching 8 bases. CDR3 size: 16 residues. V lost 10 bases and J lost 0; bases outside the gene matches: 11. CDR1 is LNHDA and CDR2 is SQIVND in the germline V gene (reference sequence). The CDR3 nucleotides are TGTGCCACTCTACGGCAGGGGGCGTATAGCAATCAGCCCCAGCATTTT. The encoded protein is CATLRQGAYSNQPQHF.

This chain links TRBV18 with TRBJ1-4, with no clear D. The CDR3 runs to 12 residues. V was clipped by 4 bases and J by 14 bases, with 14 bases between them. In germline, CDR1 is KGHSH, CDR2 LQKENI. The CDR3 spells CASSLPPGRLFF. CDR3 nucleotide sequence: TGTGCCAGCTCACTTCCACCAGGTCGGCTGTTTTTT.

The V call is TRBV25-1, the J call TRBJ2-3; D ambiguous. Trimming removed 1 base at V and 5 bases at J, with 10 bases between. The CDR3 is made up of 14 amino acids. Germline CDR1 and CDR2: MGHDK and SYGVNS. CDR3 bases: TGTGCCAGCAGTGAATCTACAGCTAGAGATACGCAGTATTTT. It yields the protein CASSESTARDTQYF.

The chain uses TRBV6-5 and TRBJ1-2, with D uncertain. The CDR3 has 15 residues. V lost 6 bases and J lost 0, with 14 bases in between. Germline lookup yields CDR1 MNHEY and CDR2 SVGAGI. The CDR3 spells CASSRKDGSNYGYTF. In DNA, the CDR3 is TGTGCCAGCAGCCGCAAGGACGGTTCTAACTATGGCTACACCTTC.

V and J are TRBV19 and TRBJ1-2, with a weak D call TRBD1 (5 bases). From germline, CDR1 is LNHDA and CDR2 SQIVND (reference sequence). CDR3 length equals 12 residues. V lost 10 bases and J 5 bases, leaving 14 bases between the germline ends. The CDR3 nucleotides read TGTGCCACCCTCGGGGGGTGGTATGGCTACACCTTC. This encodes CATLGGWYGYTF.

V gene TRBV30 combines with J gene TRBJ1-1, with D tentatively TRBD1 (6 bases). V was trimmed by 2 bases and J by 3 bases, leaving 19 bases between them. The germline V gene encodes CDR1 GTSNPN and CDR2 SVGIG (reference sequence). This CDR3 contains 16 residues. The CDR3 DNA follows: TGTGCCTGGAGTTCACAGGGATTTATCGCGGACACTGAAGCTTTCTTT. It encodes CAWSSQGFIADTEAFF.

The V and J genes are TRBV7-9 and TRBJ2-3; perhaps TRBD1 as D (5 bases). The CDR3 contains 12 residues. V lost 3 bases to trimming and J lost 14 bases, with 15 bases between them. In germline, CDR1 is SEHNR, CDR2 FQNEAQ (reference sequence). CDR3 sequence (DNA): TGTGCCAGCAGCTTTGGGGCCTCGTTAAGGTATTTT. This encodes CASSFGASLRYF.

The chain uses TRBV5-4 and TRBJ1-4, with 9 positions matching TRBD1. V lost 0 bases, J lost 4 bases, and 7 bases stayed unmatched. This CDR3 has 17 amino acids. Germline V gene data show CDR1 as SGHNT and CDR2 as YYREEE (reference sequence). The CDR3 DNA sequence: TGTGCCAGCAGCTTGGTCGGGACAGGGCGCCGTAATGAAAAACTGTTTTTT. Its protein product is CASSLVGTGRRNEKLFF.

The gene calls are TRBV5-1 and TRBJ2-3; a weak D match, TRBD2 (5 bases). This CDR3 spans 13 amino acids. The V gene lost 4 bases and the J gene lost 2 bases, with 8 bases spanning the gap. Per the germline V gene, CDR1 is SGHRS and CDR2 is YFSETQ. The CDR3 loop reads CASSRDFTDTQYF. CDR3 bases: TGCGCCAGCAGCCGGGATTTCACAGATACGCAGTATTTT.

V usage is TRBV5-1 and J usage is TRBJ1-1; tentative D call: TRBD1 (5 bases). Germline V CDR1 and CDR2: SGHRS, YFSETQ. There are 14 residues in the CDR3. V lost 2 bases to trimming and J lost 3 bases, with 11 bases between them. The CDR3 loop is CASSLIGGYTEAFF. The CDR3 DNA sequence: TGCGCCAGCAGCTTAATCGGGGGGTACACTGAAGCTTTCTTT.

CDR3 protein: CASSLALPGGRDTEAFF. The DNA for the CDR3 is TGTGCCAGCAGCTTAGCTCTCCCAGGGGGCCGAGACACTGAAGCTTTCTTT. The V and J genes are TRBV7-9 and TRBJ1-1; 8 bases line up with TRBD1. This CDR3 contains 17 residues. Germline V gene sequence: CDR1 SEHNR, CDR2 FQNEAQ (reference sequence). Germline trimming cut 0 bases from V and 3 bases from J; bases unmatched to any gene: 9. Full variable domain (outside the CDR3, taken from reference TRBV7-9 and TRBJ1-1): DTGVSQNPRHKITKRGQNVTFRCDPISEHNRLYWYRQTLGQGPEFLTYFQNEAQLEKSRLLSDRFSAERPKGSFSTLEIQRTEQGDSAMYLCASSLALPGGRDTEAFFGQGTRLTVV.

A single count supports this clone. The gene calls are TRBV7-2 and TRBJ2-5; TRBD1 is a possible D gene (5 bases). This CDR3 spans 16 amino acids. CDR1 SGHTA and CDR2 FQGNSA come from the germline V gene. Between the trimmed V and J ends, which lost 3 bases and 1 base, there was a span of 15 bases. The CDR3 sequence: CASSFNNRRRQETQYF. The DNA for the CDR3 is TGTGCCAGCAGCTTTAACAACAGGAGACGCCAAGAGACCCAGTACTTC.

The chain recombines TRBV30 with TRBJ1-6; D gene unclear. V was shortened by 3 bases and J by 13 bases, with 16 bases between the two germline ends. The CDR3 is made up of 13 amino acids. Germline V gene data show CDR1 as GTSNPN and CDR2 as SVGIG (reference sequence). The CDR3 loop is CAWRWTPADPLHF. For the CDR3, the DNA is TGTGCCTGGAGGTGGACCCCTGCTGATCCCCTCCACTTT.

This rearrangement joins TRBV18 to TRBJ1-1; the match to TRBD1 covers 8 bases. The junction had 5 bases not matched to a gene; V was cut back by 6 bases and J by 2 bases. Germline V gene sequence: CDR1 KGHSH, CDR2 LQKENI. CDR3 length: 14 residues. CDR3 sequence: CASSRDRLNTEAFF. CDR3 nucleotides: TGTGCCAGCTCCCGGGACAGGCTTAACACTGAAGCTTTCTTT.

This clone turned up a few times. Here the CDR3 DNA reads TGTGCCAGTGCTCGGGGGGGCGGGCAAGAGACCCAGTACTTC. It encodes CASARGGGQETQYF. The chain couples TRBV2 to TRBJ2-5; 8 bases fit TRBD2. The CDR3 has 14 amino acids. Trimming removed 9 bases from V and 2 bases from J; junction bases left unmatched: 8. CDR1 SNHLY and CDR2 FYNNEI come from the germline V gene.

J is TRBJ1-2 and V is TRBV30; maybe TRBD1 (6 bases). The length of the CDR3 is 13 residues. Germline V gene sequence: CDR1 GTSNPN, CDR2 SVGIG (reference sequence). V gave up 1 base and J gave up 8 bases, with 14 bases separating them. The CDR3: CAWSDRVRRGYTF. CDR3 nucleotide sequence: TGTGCCTGGAGTGACAGGGTCCGGAGGGGCTACACCTTC.

This chain joins TRBV30 and TRBJ2-2; 8 bases match TRBD1. V was pared by 5 bases and J by 6 bases, with 8 bases of the junction left unmatched. This CDR3 contains 14 residues. The V gene's germline CDR1 is GTSNPN and CDR2 SVGIG (reference sequence). The CDR3 sequence is CAWGSQGAAGELFF. The DNA of the CDR3 is TGTGCCTGGGGGTCGCAGGGGGCCGCCGGGGAGCTGTTTTTT.

This rearrangement joins TRBV27 to TRBJ2-5; 8 bases fit TRBD2. This CDR3 spans 15 amino acids. Germline CDR1 MNHEY, CDR2 SMNVEV (reference sequence). With 4 bases clipped from V and 5 bases from J, the junction kept 9 bases outside the gene matches. The CDR3, as DNA: TGTGCCAGCAGTTCGCGGCGGGAGGTGTGGGAGACCCAGTACTTC. It yields the protein CASSSRREVWETQYF.

The chain employs TRBV6-5 and TRBJ2-3, with 9 bases fitting TRBD1. The CDR3 covers 15 residues. With 5 bases clipped from V and 3 bases from J, the junction kept 6 bases outside the gene matches. Looked up from germline, CDR1 is MNHEY and CDR2 is SVGAGI. The CDR3 loop is CASSTGGDVTDTQYF. The CDR3 DNA reads as TGTGCCAGCAGTACAGGGGGCGATGTGACAGATACGCAGTATTTT.

This chain links TRBV9 with TRBJ2-7; tentatively, D is TRBD1 (5 bases). The CDR3 is 15 residues long. The V gene's germline CDR1 is SGDLS and CDR2 YYNGEE. Trimming removed 0 bases at V and 5 bases at J, with 15 bases between. CDR3 sequence: CASSVEGQGYDEQYF. The CDR3 DNA sequence: TGTGCCAGCAGCGTAGAAGGGCAGGGTTACGACGAGCAGTACTTC.

This clone showed up just once. The chain joins TRBV4-3 to TRBJ2-1, with 12 nucleotides matching TRBD2. This CDR3 is built from 16 residues. The trim removed 5 bases at V and 7 bases at J, leaving 9 bases unmatched. Germline V CDR1 and CDR2: LGHNA, YSLEER. The CDR3, as DNA: TGCGCCAGCAGCTCAGGGGTCCTAGCGGGAGGGAATGAGCAGTTCTTC. Translating it yields CASSSGVLAGGNEQFF.